These 24 T cell receptor beta chains share one sample of origin, sequenced in a study of early T cells in non-severe SARS-CoV-2 infection. In TCRdb, the 5' RACE reads were re-called with MiXCR into one record per CDR3 protein. There are some 52,000 distinct CDR3 sequences in the sample; around 7.5% occur only once, and about 9.2% lies in the top ten. Sequencing input: whole blood. The receptor set was obtained from an adult who was a healthcare worker with PCR-confirmed SARS-CoV-2 infection or an uninfected control (not recorded which).

The chain combines TRBV5-1 with TRBJ2-6, with 8 bases matching TRBD1. The germline gives CDR1 SGHRS, CDR2 YFSETQ. The CDR3 totals 18 residues. The V gene end was trimmed by 4 bases and the J gene end by 0 bases; junction bases not matched to a gene: 9. The CDR3 sequence is CASSPGQGPTSGANVLTF. CDR3 nucleotides: TGCGCCAGCAGCCCCGGACAGGGCCCTACCTCTGGGGCCAACGTCCTGACTTTC.

In its sample, this clonotype was seen once. The chain recombines TRBV25-1 with TRBJ2-3; 8 nucleotides align to TRBD1. The CDR3 loop spans 14 amino acids. The germline V gene encodes CDR1 MGHDK and CDR2 SYGVNS. With 8 bases clipped from V and 3 bases from J, the junction kept 7 bases outside the gene matches. This CDR3 reads CASEGTGLTDTQYF. For the CDR3, the DNA is TGTGCCAGCGAAGGGACAGGTTTGACAGATACGCAGTATTTT.

This clonotype has at least ten counts. The chain joins TRBV12-3 or TRBV12-4 to TRBJ2-7, with 10 nucleotides matching TRBD2. CDR3 length equals 15 residues. V gave up 3 bases and J gave up 2 bases; unmatched junction bases: 4. This chain's CDR3 is CASSLTSGPAYEQYF. CDR3 nucleotide sequence: TGTGCCAGCAGTTTGACTAGCGGGCCAGCCTACGAGCAGTACTTC.

This clonotype was seen at least ten times. The genes are TRBV3-1 and TRBJ2-1; a weak D match, TRBD1 (5 bases). The CDR3 length is 14 residues. Germline-derived CDR1 and CDR2 are LGHDT and YNNKEL (reference sequence). V lost 2 bases to trimming and J lost 8 bases, with 13 bases between them. CDR3 protein: CASSQLQAPHEQFF. As DNA, the CDR3 is TGTGCCAGCAGCCAATTACAGGCTCCCCATGAGCAGTTCTTC.

This clonotype was counted at least ten times. The J gene is TRBJ1-2, the V gene TRBV20-1; D perhaps matches TRBD1 (5 bases). CDR1 DFQATT and CDR2 SNEGSKA come from the germline V gene (reference sequence). V shed 6 bases and J shed 2 bases, with 19 bases lying between them. The CDR3 extends over 15 amino acids. CDR3 sequence reads: CSAPGTVPGNYGYTF. In DNA, the CDR3 is TGCAGTGCGCCCGGGACGGTACCTGGGAACTATGGCTACACCTTC.

There are many counts of this clonotype. This chain links TRBV3-1 with TRBJ1-2; D is undetermined. Germline V gene data show CDR1 as LGHDT and CDR2 as YNNKEL (reference sequence). The CDR3 covers 14 residues. Between the trimmed V and J ends, which lost 1 base and 8 bases, there was a span of 14 bases. The CDR3, as DNA: TGTGCCAGCAGCCAAGGCCCCGCCGGGTTCGGCTACACCTTC. Translation: CASSQGPAGFGYTF.

This clonotype was seen a few times. The V and J genes are TRBV12-3 or TRBV12-4 and TRBJ2-1; D is ambiguous. The germline V and J ends were trimmed by 1 base and 3 bases, with 16 bases remaining between them. The CDR3 runs to 17 residues. The DNA for the CDR3 is TGTGCCAGCAGTTTAGTAGCCGTTCCTAACAACTACAATGAGCAGTTCTTC. This sequence encodes CASSLVAVPNNYNEQFF.

This clonotype was recorded a few times. CDR3 nucleotides: TGCAGTGCTAGGGGTCCGACAACCTACGAGCAGTACTTC. It yields the protein CSARGPTTYEQYF. The rearrangement uses TRBV20-1 and TRBJ2-7; D uncertain. The CDR3 is 13 residues long. The V end was cut by 3 bases, the J end by 2 bases, with 11 bases between. From germline, CDR1 is DFQATT and CDR2 SNEGSKA (reference sequence).

The chain carries TRBV20-1 and TRBJ1-2; D may be TRBD1 (5 bases). Trimming stripped 0 bases from V and 0 bases from J, with 11 bases between. This CDR3 region has 15 residues. Germline V gene sequence: CDR1 DFQATT, CDR2 SNEGSKA (reference sequence). CDR3 in amino acids: CSARDLRTTNYGYTF. Here the CDR3 DNA reads TGCAGTGCTAGAGATCTTAGGACAACTAACTATGGCTACACCTTC.

This clonotype was counted a few times. The chain joins TRBV6-5 to TRBJ1-1; a possible D gene is TRBD1 (6 bases). The CDR3 has 12 amino acids. CDR1 and CDR2 (germline): MNHEY, SVGAGI. Deletions cut 5 bases from V and 10 bases from J, with 14 bases between. The CDR3 nucleotides are TGTGCCAGCAGTCCCACAGGGATCGGAGCTTTCTTT. Encoded protein: CASSPTGIGAFF.

J is TRBJ2-5 and V is TRBV24-1, with 7 bases identical to TRBD1. CDR1 KGHDR and CDR2 SFDVKD come from the germline V gene. CDR3 length: 13 residues. After removal of 2 bases from V and 7 bases from J, the junction contained 3 bases not matched to a gene. CDR3 coding DNA: TGTGCCACCAGTGATTCCGGGACAGCGACCCAGTACTTC. It yields the protein CATSDSGTATQYF.

This clonotype appeared many times. The V and J genes are TRBV9 and TRBJ2-5; tentatively, D is TRBD2 (5 bases). CDR1 is SGDLS and CDR2 is YYNGEE in the germline V gene. The V and J ends lost 0 bases and 0 bases respectively, with 9 bases between them. The CDR3 covers 15 residues. CDR3 coding DNA: TGTGCCAGCAGCGTAGGAGAGCGGCACCAAGAGACCCAGTACTTC. Translated: CASSVGERHQETQYF.

This clonotype was seen repeatedly, ten times or more. The rearrangement links TRBV6-5 to TRBJ1-3; D uncertain. This CDR3 has 13 residues. Germline V gene sequence: CDR1 MNHEY, CDR2 SVGAGI. V gave up 6 bases and J gave up 0 bases, with 6 bases separating them. Written as DNA, the CDR3 is TGTGCCAGCAGACCAAGCTCTGGAAACACCATATATTTT. Its translation: CASRPSSGNTIYF.

The count of this clonotype is one. V gene TRBV19 combines with J gene TRBJ1-5; 7 positions agree with TRBD1. With 7 bases clipped from V and 0 bases from J, the junction kept 3 bases outside the gene matches. The CDR3 totals 14 residues. Germline values: CDR1 LNHDA, CDR2 SQIVND (reference sequence). The CDR3 protein is CASTGTASNQPQHF. In DNA form, the CDR3 reads TGTGCCAGTACCGGGACAGCTAGCAATCAGCCCCAGCATTTT.

This clonotype was counted at least ten times. The V call is TRBV5-8, the J call TRBJ2-6; tentatively, D is TRBD2 (5 bases). Germline V CDR1 and CDR2: SGHTS, YDEGEE. The CDR3 runs 16 residues. Trimming took 4 bases from V and 4 from J, leaving 15 bases between them. The CDR3 DNA is TGTGCCAGCAGCGTGGGAGTGGGGAGAGGGGCCAACGTCCTGACTTTC. This sequence encodes CASSVGVGRGANVLTF.

This clonotype was found many times. The CDR3 protein is CASRQGVNSPLHF. The CDR3 nucleotides read TGTGCCAGCAGACAGGGGGTTAATTCACCCCTCCACTTT. This chain joins TRBV6-2 or TRBV6-3 and TRBJ1-6; TRBD1 matches at 8 bases. V lost 6 bases to trimming and J lost 6 bases; unmatched junction nucleotides: 1. The CDR3 covers 13 residues. CDR1 is MNHEY, CDR2 SVGEGT, per germline.

This clonotype was detected a few times. The chain uses TRBV18 and TRBJ1-1; D perhaps matches TRBD1 (5 bases). The CDR3 totals 14 residues. Germline V CDR1 and CDR2: KGHSH, LQKENI. Between the trimmed V and J ends, which lost 9 bases and 1 base, there was a span of 15 bases. The CDR3 DNA is TGTGCCAGTCGACTCGACAGACAGAACACTGAAGCTTTCTTT. This encodes CASRLDRQNTEAFF.

The rearrangement uses TRBV4-3 and TRBJ2-7; no definite D call. The CDR3 loop spans 15 amino acids. CDR1 is LGHNA, CDR2 YSLEER, per germline. V was pared by 8 bases and J by 2 bases, with 19 bases between. The CDR3 protein is CASRKTRQSPYEQYF. The CDR3 region has the DNA TGCGCCAGCCGCAAGACCCGGCAATCACCCTACGAGCAGTACTTC.

Details on this clonotype: One end of the junction varies from germline; a read error may be responsible. The chain joins TRBV7-7 to TRBJ2-1, with 8 bases aligning to TRBD2. Germline CDR1 reads SSHAT; CDR2 reads FNYEAQ (reference sequence). This CDR3 has 15 residues. The CDR3 sequence: CASSLGTSSYNEQFF. The CDR3, as DNA: TGTGCTAGCAGCTTAGGGACTAGTTCCTACAATGAGCAGTTCTTC.

V gene TRBV20-1 combines with J gene TRBJ2-1; 10 bases are a match to TRBD2. The CDR3 spans 17 residues. CDR1 and CDR2 from the germline V gene are DFQATT and SNEGSKA (reference sequence). V dropped 5 bases and J dropped 4; count of bases not matched to a gene: 14. The CDR3 reads CSAPTAGLAEHYNEQFF. CDR3 in DNA: TGCAGTGCTCCTACGGCCGGACTAGCGGAGCATTACAATGAGCAGTTCTTC.

This clonotype has at least ten counts. This chain joins TRBV5-1 and TRBJ2-1; D uncertain. Trimming cost V 1 base and J 10 bases, with 12 bases left between them. Per germline, CDR1 SGHRS and CDR2 YFSETQ. CDR3 length: 13 amino acids. CDR3 protein: CASSLRVGLEQFF. In DNA form, the CDR3 reads TGCGCCAGCAGCTTGCGGGTCGGGCTGGAGCAGTTCTTC.

This clonotype was counted ten times or more. This sequence joins TRBV27 and TRBJ1-2; a possible D gene is TRBD1 (6 bases). Germline V CDR1 and CDR2: MNHEY, SMNVEV (reference sequence). The CDR3 is made up of 15 amino acids. V was clipped by 3 bases and J by 2 bases, with 13 bases between them. The CDR3 sequence: CASSLSLGQNYGYTF. The CDR3 coding sequence is TGTGCCAGCAGTTTGTCCCTCGGACAGAACTATGGCTACACCTTC.

This clonotype occurred many times. The CDR3 is CASSSTGVNTGELFF. The CDR3 nucleotides read TGTGCCAGCAGCTCGACAGGGGTGAACACCGGGGAGCTGTTTTTT. The J gene is TRBJ2-2, the V gene TRBV7-6, with TRBD1 matching 8 bases. In germline, CDR1 is SGHVS, CDR2 FNYEAQ. J was trimmed by 1 base and V by 4 bases; bases with no gene match: 2. The CDR3 is made up of 15 amino acids.

This clonotype was seen more than once but under ten times. CDR3 protein: CASSPRGPGRSEQYF. CDR3 DNA sequence: TGTGCCAGCAGTCCTCGAGGGCCAGGTCGGAGCGAGCAGTACTTC. The chain recombines TRBV27 with TRBJ2-7; perhaps TRBD2 as D (5 bases). The V gene lost 5 bases and the J gene lost 6 bases, with 20 bases spanning the gap. Germline lookup yields CDR1 MNHEY and CDR2 SMNVEV (reference sequence). The CDR3 totals 15 residues.